Listed below are T cell receptor beta chains from one sample, sequenced in a study of spatial heterogeneity in lung cancer. TCRdb processed the 5' RACE reads anew with MiXCR; each CDR3 protein has one entry. The table lists 9,900 or so distinct CDR3 sequences, under 8.5% of them singletons, with over 15% in the top ten. This sample comprised lung tumor tissue, obtained at surgery. These TCRs come from a male donor with early-stage non-small cell lung cancer. Both conserved end residues are part of each CDR3. The order of the fields is V gene, J gene, clone size, D gene, CDR3 DNA, CDR3 protein. The D gene is left open where the match is weak. Clone size is stated in some rows and not others, as once, few, many or a class when expanded.

TRBV6-2/TRBV6-3	TRBJ2-2	many	.	TGTGCCAGCAACAACAGGCCTGGCGCCGGGGAGCTGTTTTTT	CASNNRPGAGELFF
TRBV15	TRBJ1-1	few	.	TGTGCCACCAGCAGAGAGTTCCTAGGGAACACTGAAGCTTTCTTT	CATSREFLGNTEAFF
TRBV2	TRBJ1-1	many	.	TGTGCCACCGAAGGACAGTTGAACACTGAAGCTTTCTTT	CATEGQLNTEAFF
TRBV30	TRBJ2-7	medium-sized	.	TGTGCCTGGAGTCGCAGGTCCCACGAGCAGTACTTC	CAWSRRSHEQYF
TRBV5-1	TRBJ2-7	many	.	TGCGCCAGCAGTTCTGGGGGGACACCCTCCTACGAGCAGTACTTC	CASSSGGTPSYEQYF
TRBV29-1	TRBJ2-3	many	TRBD1	TGCAGCGTCGGGACAGGGTATACAGATACGCAGTATTTT	CSVGTGYTDTQYF
TRBV7-3	TRBJ2-3	many	TRBD2	TGTGCCAGCAGCTTCGGCGGGGGAACAGATACGCAGTATTTT	CASSFGGGTDTQYF
TRBV11-1	TRBJ1-1	many	TRBD1	TGTGCCAGCAGGGACAGGGAGACTGAAGCTTTCTTT	CASRDRETEAFF
TRBV20-1	TRBJ2-7	many	TRBD2	TGCAGTGCTCCCCTGACTAGCGGGAGATCCTACGAGCAGTACTTC	CSAPLTSGRSYEQYF
TRBV7-3	TRBJ2-5	many	.	TGTGCCAGCAGCTTAAGCCCGCAAGAGACCCAGTACTTC	CASSLSPQETQYF
TRBV7-7	TRBJ2-7	.	TRBD1	TGTGCCAGCAGCTTAGGAGGGGGCGACGAGCAGTACTTC	CASSLGGGDEQYF
TRBV9	TRBJ2-3	many	.	TGTGCCAGCAGCGTAGCAGATACGCAGTATTTT	CASSVADTQYF
TRBV2	TRBJ2-2	.	TRBD2	TGTGCCACCCGGGGGGGTCCTGCCGGGGAGCTGTTTTTT	CATRGGPAGELFF
TRBV7-3	TRBJ2-2	.	.	TGTGCCAGCAGCAGAAACTCGAACACCGGGGAGCTGTTTTTT	CASSRNSNTGELFF
TRBV7-3	TRBJ1-1	many	TRBD1	TGTGCCAGCAGCCCCGGACAGGGGGTGATTGCTGAAGCTTTCTTT	CASSPGQGVIAEAFF
TRBV30	TRBJ2-1	.	.	TGTGCCTGGAGTGTTGGATACAATGAGCAGTTCTTC	CAWSVGYNEQFF
TRBV4-3	TRBJ1-1	.	.	TGCGCCAGAAGCCGAGACCGAGCTGGGGGGACTGAAGCTTTCTTT	CARSRDRAGGTEAFF
TRBV4-1	TRBJ2-2	many	.	TGCGCCAGCAGCCCCCGACAGGGAGGGACCGGGGAGCTGTTTTTT	CASSPRQGGTGELFF
TRBV20-1	TRBJ1-5	medium-sized	.	TGCAGTGCTAGCGACGGAGCCAATCAGCCCCAGCATTTT	CSASDGANQPQHF
TRBV11-2	TRBJ2-3	many	TRBD2	TGTGCCAGCAGCCCCACGGGGAGCGGGGGGCCTTTGGATACGCAGTATTTT	CASSPTGSGGPLDTQYF
TRBV11-3	TRBJ2-1	many	TRBD1	TGTGCCAGCAGCTTACAGGGGACCCCAGGGGGCAATGAGCAGTTCTTC	CASSLQGTPGGNEQFF
TRBV12-3/TRBV12-4	TRBJ2-7	medium-sized	.	TGTGCCAGCAGTTTGGGCAGGGGGGCCTACGAGCAGTACTTC	CASSLGRGAYEQYF
TRBV9	TRBJ2-3	many	TRBD2	TGTGCCAGCAGCGTAGAGGGTAGCGGGAGGGTGGATACGCAGTATTTT	CASSVEGSGRVDTQYF
TRBV27	TRBJ2-6	many	.	TGTGCCAGCACCGAGACGGGCCCCTCTGGGGCCAACGTCCTGACTTTC	CASTETGPSGANVLTF
TRBV15	TRBJ1-6	few	.	TGTGCCACCAGCAGAGAGTCAGCACCCCTCCACTTT	CATSRESAPLHF
TRBV29-1	TRBJ2-2	few	TRBD2	TGCAGCGTTAGAGGACTAGCGGGAGGACCGAACACCGGGGAGCTGTTTTTT	CSVRGLAGGPNTGELFF
TRBV20-1	TRBJ2-7	few	TRBD2	TGCAGTGCTAGTCGGACTAGCGAGGTTCATGGGCAGTACTTC	CSASRTSEVHGQYF
TRBV29-1	TRBJ2-2	many	.	TGCAGCGTTGCCGACGCGAACACCGGGGAGCTGTTTTTT	CSVADANTGELFF
TRBV27	TRBJ2-2	.	.	TGTGCCAGCAGTTTAGGATGGCAGGGGAAGACCGGGGAGCTGTTTTTT	CASSLGWQGKTGELFF
TRBV3-1	TRBJ2-7	many	.	TGTGCCAGCAGCCAAGCCGCCCGAGGGGAGCAGTACTTC	CASSQAARGEQYF
TRBV27	TRBJ1-1	many	.	TGTGCCAGCAGAGGGGGCACTGAAGCTTTCTTT	CASRGGTEAFF
TRBV6-2/TRBV6-3	TRBJ2-4	once	.	TGTGCCAGCAGTTACGCCAAAAACATTCAGTACTTC	CASSYAKNIQYF
TRBV19	TRBJ1-5	many	TRBD1	TGTGCCAGTAGTATAGAACAGGGGGTACGTCAGCCCCAGCATTTT	CASSIEQGVRQPQHF
TRBV2	TRBJ1-2	many	.	TGTGCCAGCACGGGCGCCAACTATGGCTACACCTTC	CASTGANYGYTF
TRBV6-4	TRBJ2-1	many	.	TGTGCCAGCAGTGTCCGAGGACACGGGGGAAATGAGCAGTTCTTC	CASSVRGHGGNEQFF
TRBV6-2/TRBV6-3	TRBJ2-4	many	TRBD1	TGTGCCAGCAGTTCCCCGAGGGACAGGGAATACATTCAGTACTTC	CASSSPRDREYIQYF
TRBV13	TRBJ1-2	many	.	TGTGCCAGCAGCTCCGGCAGGAACTATGGCTACACCTTC	CASSSGRNYGYTF